This TCR beta chain was found in a study of OX40 agonist ivuxolimab in advanced cancers. Libraries were prepared by immunoSEQ multiplex PCR; TCRdb keeps only in-frame clonotypes and omits some of them. The sample yields over 80,000 clones, around four fifths seen once. This CDR3 has 18 residues. CDR1 and CDR2 (germline): SGDLS, YYNGEE. J was trimmed by 1 base and V by 2 bases; bases with no gene match: 6. This clone occurred a few times. At the DNA level, this CDR3 is encoded by other sequences in the same sample as well. The sequencing used CD4+ or CD8+ T cells sorted from blood, collected in a trial of the OX40 agonist ivuxolimab. This receptor was obtained from an adult with an advanced solid tumor such as melanoma, head and neck, liver or kidney cancer. The rearrangement joins TRBV9 to TRBJ2-3, with 14 positions matching TRBD2. The DNA for the CDR3 is TGTGCCAGCAGCGTCAATCCGGGACTAGCGGGGGGCACAGATACGCAGTATTTT. It yields the protein CASSVNPGLAGGTDTQYF.